The 14 T cell receptor beta chains given below trace back to one sample, sequenced in a study of brain T cells in children with intractable seizures. Sequencing used immunoSEQ multiplex PCR; TCRdb keeps in-frame clones, though not all of them. This sample has 110,000 or so clones, with 90% to 95% found just once. The material sequenced was peripheral blood, taken at surgery. The source is a boy younger than two with hemimegalencephaly and intractable seizures.

The chain couples TRBV20-1 to TRBJ2-1, with unresolved D. V lost 3 bases and J 3 bases, leaving 12 bases between the germline ends. Germline loops: CDR1 DFQATT, CDR2 SNEGSKA (reference sequence). The CDR3 has 14 residues. The CDR3 DNA sequence: TGCAGTGCTAGTATCCAACTCGGCTACAATGAGCAGTTCTTC. Translated: CSASIQLGYNEQFF.

The V and J genes are TRBV5-1 and TRBJ2-1; 13 bases align to TRBD2. This CDR3 comprises 16 residues. V was clipped by 0 bases and J by 7 bases; unmatched bases: 4. The germline CDR1 and CDR2 sequences are SGHRS and YFSETQ. CDR3 loop: CASSLVTSGRGNEQFF. DNA of the CDR3: TGCGCCAGCAGCTTGGTTACTAGCGGGAGGGGGAATGAGCAGTTCTTC.

V usage is TRBV11-1 and J usage is TRBJ2-7; 11 bases match TRBD2. This CDR3 is 15 amino acids long. V was clipped by 5 bases and J by 2 bases; unmatched bases: 5. Germline CDR1 and CDR2: SGHAT and FQDESV (reference sequence). The CDR3: CASSRTSGSPYEQYF. CDR3 nucleotides: TGTGCCAGCAGCCGAACTAGCGGGAGCCCCTACGAGCAGTACTTC.

The J gene is TRBJ2-2, the V gene TRBV7-2; no clear D gene. The V gene's germline CDR1 is SGHTA and CDR2 FQGNSA. CDR3 length equals 12 residues. Trimming pared 10 bases from V and 1 base from J, leaving 7 bases between. This CDR3 reads CANEGNTGELFF. In nucleotides, the CDR3 is TGTGCCAACGAAGGGAACACCGGGGAGCTGTTTTTT.

The gene calls are TRBV10-3 and TRBJ2-1, with TRBD2 identical over 9 bases. CDR1 is ENHRY and CDR2 is SYGVKD in the germline V gene. The CDR3 is made up of 14 amino acids. Trimming at V came to 6 bases and at J to 3 bases, leaving 3 bases not matched to a gene. The CDR3 sequence is CAISRLADYNEQFF. The CDR3, as DNA: TGTGCCATCAGCCGACTAGCGGACTACAATGAGCAGTTCTTC.

The genes are TRBV6-1 and TRBJ2-1, with 10 positions matching TRBD2. This CDR3 comprises 21 residues. J lost 0 bases, V lost 5 bases, and 19 bases had no gene match. The germline gives CDR1 MNHNS, CDR2 SASEGT. The CDR3 loop is CASSKGPRLAGPGPSYNEQFF. Written as DNA, the CDR3 is TGTGCCAGCAGTAAAGGGCCGAGACTAGCGGGTCCCGGACCCTCCTACAATGAGCAGTTCTTC.

This chain uses TRBV6-1 with TRBJ2-6; D not resolved. From germline, CDR1 is MNHNS and CDR2 SASEGT. The CDR3 extends over 15 amino acids. Deletions cut 3 bases from V and 1 base from J, with 7 bases between. This chain's CDR3 is CASSEQISGANVLTF. The CDR3 coding sequence is TGTGCCAGCAGTGAGCAGATATCTGGGGCCAACGTCCTGACTTTC.

The chain is built from TRBV5-1 and TRBJ2-1; D gene uncertain. The CDR3 has 16 amino acids. Trimming took off 0 bases at V and 2 bases at J, with 12 bases between the two ends. Germline CDR1 SGHRS, CDR2 YFSETQ. The DNA of the CDR3 is TGCGCCAGCAGCTTGGTAGGGCGGAATACCTACAATGAGCAGTTCTTC. Its protein product is CASSLVGRNTYNEQFF.

The V gene is TRBV11-2, the J gene TRBJ2-2; D gene uncertain. Trimming shortened V by 2 bases and J by 2 bases, and 0 bases separated the two germline ends. Germline V gene sequence: CDR1 SGHAT, CDR2 FQNNGV. The CDR3 covers 12 residues. CDR3 coding DNA: TGTGCCAGCAGCTTAAACACCGGGGAGCTGTTTTTT. It codes for CASSLNTGELFF.

The rearrangement joins TRBV10-3 to TRBJ2-7; maybe TRBD1 (6 bases). The CDR3 consists of 13 residues. The V gene lost 10 bases and the J gene lost 2 bases, with 15 bases spanning the gap. The germline V gene encodes CDR1 ENHRY and CDR2 SYGVKD. DNA for the CDR3: TGTGCCACCATGCCCGAGGGGGCCTACGAGCAGTACTTC. Protein: CATMPEGAYEQYF.

J is TRBJ2-1 and V is TRBV27, with D unresolved. Trimming removed 6 bases from V and 3 bases from J, with 9 bases in between. CDR1 and CDR2 from the germline V gene are MNHEY and SMNVEV (reference sequence). The CDR3 is made up of 13 amino acids. CDR3 protein: CASRGRIYNEQFF. The DNA for the CDR3 is TGTGCCAGCAGAGGGCGTATCTACAATGAGCAGTTCTTC.

The chain joins TRBV5-6 to TRBJ1-1, with no clear D. V was cut by 0 bases and J by 1 base, with 13 bases left in between. Germline V lookup: CDR1 SGHDT, CDR2 YYEEEE. This CDR3 spans 16 amino acids. The CDR3: CASSLGGVGTNTEAFF. For the CDR3, the DNA is TGTGCCAGCAGCTTGGGTGGAGTAGGTACGAACACTGAAGCTTTCTTT.

This chain joins TRBV6-5 and TRBJ1-2; D is unclear. Trimming took 3 bases from V and 0 from J, leaving 14 bases between them. In germline, CDR1 is MNHEY, CDR2 SVGAGI. The CDR3 covers 16 residues. CDR3 sequence: CASSYAPWLANYGYTF. CDR3 nucleotides: TGTGCCAGCAGTTATGCCCCCTGGCTAGCTAACTATGGCTACACCTTC.

This clone was observed a handful of times. The chain uses TRBV28 and TRBJ2-5, with D maybe TRBD2 (5 bases). Trimming took off 6 bases at V and 4 bases at J, with 18 bases between the two ends. In germline, CDR1 is MDHEN, CDR2 SYDVKM. CDR3 length: 15 residues. As DNA, the CDR3 is TGTGCCAGCAGGCCGCCGAGCGGAGCTCGAGAGACCCAGTACTTC. This translates into CASRPPSGARETQYF.